These 26 T cell receptor beta chains were all obtained from the same sample, sequenced in a study of shared T cell receptors in the human thymus. The repertoire was sequenced with immunoSEQ multiplex PCR; TCRdb's copy has only in-frame clones and lacks some. This sample carries hundreds of thousands of clones, around 87% of them seen once, and the ten largest clones take 0.0094%. This sample was also put to use in a study of human thymus T cells.

The material sequenced was thymocytes. These receptors were collected from a boy younger than two with a congenital heart defect.

This clone was counted a single time. The genes are TRBV15 and TRBJ2-7; D uncertain. Germline values: CDR1 LNHNV, CDR2 YYDKDF (reference sequence). The CDR3 runs 15 residues. Trimming removed 0 bases from V and 2 bases from J, with 11 bases in between. This CDR3 reads CATSRDASIAYEQYF. The CDR3 DNA follows: TGTGCCACCAGCAGAGATGCATCTATAGCCTACGAGCAGTACTTC.

The rearrangement uses TRBV27 and TRBJ2-5; TRBD1 is a possible D gene (5 bases). The germline gives CDR1 MNHEY, CDR2 SMNVEV (reference sequence). The CDR3 runs 16 residues. The germline V and J ends were trimmed by 6 bases and 1 base, with 18 bases remaining between them. As DNA, the CDR3 is TGTGCCAGCAGAAATGGCGTAGGGGCCCTCCAAGAGACCCAGTACTTC. This codes for CASRNGVGALQETQYF.

The V gene is TRBV28, the J gene TRBJ1-1; no reliable D call. The CDR3 loop spans 13 amino acids. With 6 bases removed from V and 2 bases from J, the gap between germline ends came to 10 bases. The germline CDR1 and CDR2 sequences are MDHEN and SYDVKM. The CDR3, as DNA: TGTGCCAGCAGCCGAGAAATAAACACTGAAGCTTTCTTT. The encoded protein is CASSREINTEAFF. Variable domain in full (rest from reference TRBV28 and TRBJ1-1): DVKVTQSSRYLVKRTGEKVFLECVQDMDHENMFWYRQDPGLGLRLIYFSYDVKMKEKGDIPEGYSVSREKKERFSLILESASTNQTSMYLCASSREINTEAFFGQGTRLTVV.

A single count supports this clone. In DNA, the CDR3 is TGTGCCAGCAGCCAAGCTGGGACTAGCGAAGACTACGAGCAGTACTTC. This sequence encodes CASSQAGTSEDYEQYF. V is TRBV28 and J is TRBJ2-7, with 10 nucleotides matching TRBD2. The V gene end was trimmed by 6 bases and the J gene end by 3 bases; junction bases not matched to a gene: 11. CDR1 and CDR2 from the germline V gene are MDHEN and SYDVKM. The CDR3 runs to 16 residues.

This clone was counted only a few times. The chain carries TRBV4-1 and TRBJ1-2; TRBD1 agrees at 7 bases. V was pared by 2 bases and J by 4 bases, with 4 bases of the junction left unmatched. The CDR3 loop spans 14 amino acids. Germline CDR1 is MGHRA and CDR2 is YSYEKL. The CDR3 sequence: CASSQQGDSYGYTF. The CDR3 bases are TGCGCCAGCAGCCAACAGGGGGATAGCTATGGCTACACCTTC.

The chain has TRBV10-2 and TRBJ1-1; D gene unclear. Germline-derived CDR1 and CDR2 are WSHSY and SAAADI. This CDR3 spans 14 amino acids. V was pared by 7 bases and J by 0 bases, with 12 bases between. This chain's CDR3 is CASTAADMNTEAFF. For the CDR3, the DNA is TGCGCCAGCACCGCGGCGGATATGAACACTGAAGCTTTCTTT.

V gene TRBV7-3 combines with J gene TRBJ1-2; no reliable D call. The CDR3 has 13 residues. V shed 1 base and J shed 4 bases, with 7 bases lying between them. From germline, CDR1 is SGHTA and CDR2 FQGTGA. The CDR3 region has the DNA TGTGCCAGCAGCTTAAACGGCGGCTATGGCTACACCTTC. This sequence encodes CASSLNGGYGYTF.

The chain employs TRBV19 and TRBJ1-2, with 8 nucleotides matching TRBD1. Germline-derived CDR1 and CDR2 are LNHDA and SQIVND (reference sequence). This CDR3 comprises 16 residues. The trim removed 7 bases at V and 2 bases at J, leaving 12 bases unmatched. Written as DNA, the CDR3 is TGTGCCAGTACCCGTGCGTCAGGGGGCTTGAACTATGGCTACACCTTC. Translating it yields CASTRASGGLNYGYTF.

V gene TRBV7-2 combines with J gene TRBJ2-1; 8 nucleotides agree with TRBD1. The CDR3 totals 17 residues. Per germline, CDR1 SGHTA and CDR2 FQGNSA. The V gene end was trimmed by 5 bases and the J gene end by 5 bases; junction bases not matched to a gene: 14. CDR3 region: CASSLDRGGYNHNEQFF. The CDR3 DNA sequence: TGTGCCAGCAGCCTCGACAGGGGAGGCTACAATCACAATGAGCAGTTCTTC.

The chain is built from TRBV28 and TRBJ2-7, with TRBD2 matching 9 bases. The germline CDR1 and CDR2 sequences are MDHEN and SYDVKM. The CDR3 is 14 residues long. V dropped 5 bases and J dropped 5; count of bases not matched to a gene: 7. CDR3 residues: CASSPGTSNHEQYF. The CDR3 nucleotides read TGTGCCAGCAGTCCCGGGACTAGCAACCACGAGCAGTACTTC.

The chain employs TRBV11-2 and TRBJ2-7; D gene ambiguous. The CDR3 totals 12 residues. Germline V gene sequence: CDR1 SGHAT, CDR2 FQNNGV. Trimming left V 4 bases short and J 3 bases short, with 7 bases between. The DNA of the CDR3 is TGTGCCAGCAGCTATAGAGTCTACGAGCAGTACTTC. This encodes CASSYRVYEQYF.

The rearrangement links TRBV6-1 to TRBJ1-6, with D perhaps matching TRBD1 (6 bases). Germline V gene data show CDR1 as MNHNS and CDR2 as SASEGT. This CDR3 region has 16 residues. V was trimmed by 1 base and J by 6 bases, leaving 13 bases between them. The CDR3 loop reads CASSEDGQTVNSPLHF. The DNA for the CDR3 is TGTGCCAGCAGTGAAGACGGACAGACGGTTAATTCACCCCTCCACTTT.

The rearrangement links TRBV2 to TRBJ1-1; D unclear. The CDR3 loop spans 15 amino acids. Trimming took off 2 bases at V and 2 bases at J, with 12 bases between the two ends. Germline loops: CDR1 SNHLY, CDR2 FYNNEI. The CDR3 region has the DNA TGTGCCAGCAGTGAACAGTCACAGTTAAACACTGAAGCTTTCTTT. Protein sequence: CASSEQSQLNTEAFF.

This chain links TRBV18 with TRBJ2-7, with D hard to call. The CDR3 totals 16 residues. Trimming removed 3 bases at V and 3 bases at J, with 18 bases between. Germline V gene sequence: CDR1 KGHSH, CDR2 LQKENI. CDR3: CASSPKKTIPGYEQYF. In DNA form, the CDR3 reads TGTGCCAGCTCACCGAAAAAGACAATTCCAGGCTACGAGCAGTACTTC.

The rearrangement uses TRBV28 and TRBJ2-7; 9 nucleotides agree with TRBD1. With 8 bases clipped from V and 2 bases from J, the junction kept 10 bases outside the gene matches. The CDR3 has 15 residues. Looked up from germline, CDR1 is MDHEN and CDR2 is SYDVKM. The CDR3 sequence: CASAGPGQGPYEQYF. CDR3 in DNA: TGTGCCAGCGCAGGGCCGGGACAGGGACCCTACGAGCAGTACTTC.

This chain links TRBV18 with TRBJ2-1, with 8 bases aligning to TRBD1. V dropped 4 bases and J dropped 1; count of bases not matched to a gene: 6. Looked up from germline, CDR1 is KGHSH and CDR2 is LQKENI. This CDR3 contains 16 residues. The CDR3 here is CASSQGTGSSYNEQFF. CDR3 nucleotides: TGTGCCAGCTCACAAGGGACAGGATCTTCCTACAATGAGCAGTTCTTC.

Only a few counts were recorded for this clone. The chain couples TRBV6-5 to TRBJ1-1, with D uncertain. The CDR3 is made up of 12 amino acids. Trimming took off 4 bases at V and 12 bases at J, with 15 bases between the two ends. Germline loops: CDR1 MNHEY, CDR2 SVGAGI. CDR3 sequence reads: CASSSSDLDPFF. The CDR3 DNA reads TGTGCCAGCAGTTCCAGCGACCTAGACCCTTTCTTT.

This clone showed up just once. V usage is TRBV2 and J usage is TRBJ2-7; 9 nucleotides match TRBD1. CDR1 and CDR2 from the germline V gene are SNHLY and FYNNEI. The CDR3 totals 16 residues. The V segment lost 3 bases and the J segment 12 bases; nucleotides outside the gene matches: 18. CDR3 in DNA: TGTGCCAGCAGTGACACCGGGGGGAACGGGACAGGGACGTTGTACTTC. Its translation is CASSDTGGNGTGTLYF.

The chain carries TRBV21-1 and TRBJ1-4; TRBD1 reflects the table's D call only, with no check against the DNA. TRBV21-1 corresponds to a pseudogene. The CDR3 spans 14 residues. Here the CDR3 reads CASSPGTGGEKLFF. CDR3 DNA sequence: TGTGCCAGCAGCCCCGGGACAGGTGGGGAAAAACTGTTTTTT.

This clone was detected only once. The V gene is TRBV4-1, the J gene TRBJ2-3; 8 bases are a match to TRBD1. Germline CDR1 and CDR2: MGHRA and YSYEKL. This CDR3 region has 19 residues. V dropped 0 bases and J dropped 2; count of bases not matched to a gene: 13. The CDR3 nucleotides are TGCGCCAGCAGCCAAGATCTCGGACAGGGTGCGAGGAACACAGATACGCAGTATTTT. This gives the protein CASSQDLGQGARNTDTQYF.

The J gene is TRBJ2-7, the V gene TRBV4-1; possibly TRBD1 for D (6 bases). This CDR3 region has 18 residues. Germline CDR1 MGHRA, CDR2 YSYEKL. The V gene lost 0 bases and the J gene lost 0 bases, with 18 bases spanning the gap. CDR3 in amino acids: CASSQDGGQLDRSYEQYF. The CDR3 DNA is TGCGCCAGCAGCCAAGATGGGGGACAACTGGACCGCTCCTACGAGCAGTACTTC.

The chain couples TRBV27 to TRBJ2-6; 7 bases match TRBD2. Losses at the gene ends were 5 bases for V and 4 bases for J; bases not matched to a gene: 11. The CDR3 is made up of 17 amino acids. CDR1 and CDR2 from the germline V gene are MNHEY and SMNVEV (reference sequence). The CDR3 DNA follows: TGTGCCAGCAGTCTTTGGGGGGGAAGGGCCGGGGCCAACGTCCTGACTTTC. As protein: CASSLWGGRAGANVLTF.

The CDR3 region has the DNA TGTGCCAGCAGGGACAGTTTCGATGAGCAGTTCTTC. Residues: CASRDSFDEQFF. The genes are TRBV27 and TRBJ2-1, with a tentative D call TRBD1 (6 bases). Trimming shortened V by 6 bases and J by 8 bases, and 11 bases separated the two germline ends. Looked up from germline, CDR1 is MNHEY and CDR2 is SMNVEV (reference sequence). This CDR3 region has 12 residues.

This chain connects TRBV25-1 to TRBJ1-1, with 8 bases matching TRBD1. Germline-derived CDR1 and CDR2 are MGHDK and SYGVNS. There are 15 residues in the CDR3. The junction had 5 bases not matched to a gene; V was cut back by 4 bases and J by 1 base. The CDR3 here is CASSAPGQENTEAFF. DNA for the CDR3: TGTGCCAGCAGTGCTCCGGGACAGGAGAACACTGAAGCTTTCTTT.

The chain employs TRBV14 and TRBJ1-1; no definite D call. V dropped 3 bases and J dropped 2 bases, with 13 bases sitting between them. This CDR3 is built from 15 residues. Per germline, CDR1 SGHDN and CDR2 FVKESK. The CDR3 DNA reads TGTGCCAGCAGCCACACTCGGTCGAAAAACACTGAAGCTTTCTTT. This sequence encodes CASSHTRSKNTEAFF. The entire variable domain, with the rest obtained from reference TRBV14 and TRBJ1-1, is as follows: EAGVTQFPSHSVIEKGQTVTLRCDPISGHDNLYWYRRVMGKEIKFLLHFVKESKQDESGMPNNRFLAERTGGTYSTLKVQPAELEDSGVYFCASSHTRSKNTEAFFGQGTRLTVV.

The chain recombines TRBV7-2 with TRBJ2-7; 10 nucleotides agree with TRBD2. Germline loops: CDR1 SGHTA, CDR2 FQGNSA. The V gene end was trimmed by 1 base and the J gene end by 6 bases; junction bases not matched to a gene: 15. This CDR3 has 18 amino acids. The chain's CDR3 is CASSLEGAGGPDVREQYF. CDR3 coding DNA: TGTGCCAGCAGCTTAGAGGGAGCGGGGGGGCCGGATGTGCGCGAGCAGTACTTC.